This T cell receptor (beta chain) comes out of a study of CD8 T cells in Susac syndrome. Study conclusions and caveats: The study admitted that it had a relatively small number of individuals in its TCR sequencing and HLA analysis.

Comments on this clonotype: Its antigen remains unknown.

CDR1 and CDR2 (germline): SGDLS, YYNGEE. V dropped 3 bases and J dropped 5 bases, with 18 bases sitting between them. The CDR3 contains 15 residues. CD8+ and CD4+ T cells from blood underwent TCR beta sequencing, which was carried out in a high-throughput format. FACS was used to enrich TEMRA cells, whereas the CD8+ and CD4+ T cells were obtained by negative isolation. The RNA, roughly 0.45 to 1 ug, was put through reverse transcription using random hexamers. TCRdb reprocessed the immunoSEQ multiplex PCR reads with MiXCR, giving one entry per CDR3 protein. The sample has 84,000 or so distinct CDR3 sequences, 94% seen once.

The chain couples TRBV9 to TRBJ2-7; TRBD1 is a possible D gene (6 bases). The sequenced sample was CD8+ T cells from PBMCs. The clonotype originates from a human donor with Susac syndrome. For the CDR3, the DNA is TGTGCCAGCAGCGCCCCAGGGGCCCCCCTCCACGAGCAGTACTTC. Translating it yields CASSAPGAPLHEQYF.